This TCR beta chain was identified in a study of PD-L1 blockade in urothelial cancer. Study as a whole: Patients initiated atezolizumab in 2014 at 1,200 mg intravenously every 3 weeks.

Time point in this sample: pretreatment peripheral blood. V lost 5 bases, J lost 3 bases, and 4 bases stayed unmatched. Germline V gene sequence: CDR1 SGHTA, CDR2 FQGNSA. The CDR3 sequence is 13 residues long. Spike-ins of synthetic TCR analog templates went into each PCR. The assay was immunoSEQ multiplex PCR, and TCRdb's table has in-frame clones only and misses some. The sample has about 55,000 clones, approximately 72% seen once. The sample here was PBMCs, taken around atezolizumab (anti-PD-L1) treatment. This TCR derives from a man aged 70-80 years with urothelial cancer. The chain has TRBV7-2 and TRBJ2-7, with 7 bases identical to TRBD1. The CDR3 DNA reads TGTGCCAGCAGCCGGGACAGCCACTACGAGCAGTACTTC. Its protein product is CASSRDSHYEQYF.